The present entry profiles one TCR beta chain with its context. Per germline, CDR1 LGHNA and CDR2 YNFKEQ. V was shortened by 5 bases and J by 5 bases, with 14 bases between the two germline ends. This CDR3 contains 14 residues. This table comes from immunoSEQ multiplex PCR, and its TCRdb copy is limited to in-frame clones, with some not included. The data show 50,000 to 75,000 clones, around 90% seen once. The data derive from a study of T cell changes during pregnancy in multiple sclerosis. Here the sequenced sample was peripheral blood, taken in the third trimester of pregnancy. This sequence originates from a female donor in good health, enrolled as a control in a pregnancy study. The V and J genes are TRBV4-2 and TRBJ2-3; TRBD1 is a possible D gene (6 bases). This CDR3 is CASSGGRLRDTQYF. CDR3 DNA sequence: TGTGCCAGCAGCGGGGGCAGACTACGAGATACGCAGTATTTT.